These T cell receptor beta chains were read from a single sample in a study of regulatory T cells in long-lasting Graves disease. TCRdb reprocessed the multiplex PCR reads with MiXCR, giving one entry per CDR3 protein. The table has about half a million distinct CDR3 sequences, 12% seen once. These data also featured in a second study, about T cells in Graves' hyperthyroidism and ophthalmopathy.

Sequencing was performed on peripheral blood mononuclear cells (PBMCs), taken at new diagnosis, from a patient treated with antithyroid drugs. All receptors come from a woman in her thirties with Graves disease. Both conserved end residues are part of each CDR3. Each record gives: clone size, J gene, D gene, V gene, CDR3 DNA, CDR3 protein. D genes are given only for firm matches. Only part of the rows carry a size: once, few, many, or a class if the clone is expanded.

- | TRBJ2-7 | - | TRBV20-1 | TGCAGTGCCAGGGACGTCTCCTACGAGCAGTACTTC | CSARDVSYEQYF
few | TRBJ2-4 | TRBD2 | TRBV6-1 | TGTGCCAGCAGTGAACAGTCTAGCGGGATGGGGAAAAACATTCAGTACTTC | CASSEQSSGMGKNIQYF
few | TRBJ2-7 | - | TRBV29-1 | TGCAGCGCCAAGACTAGAAGCTCCTACGAGCAGTACTTC | CSAKTRSSYEQYF
many | TRBJ2-5 | - | TRBV7-9 | TGTGCCAGCGAATCCCTTGAGGCTACCATCTCCCAAGAGACCCAGTACTTC | CASESLEATISQETQYF
- | TRBJ2-7 | - | TRBV2 | TGTGCCAGCGGGGAGCGCTACGAGCAGTACTTC | CASGERYEQYF
- | TRBJ1-5 | - | TRBV9 | TGTGCCAGCAGTGTAGGGGGAAGCAATCAGCCCCAGCATTTT | CASSVGGSNQPQHF
few | TRBJ2-6 | - | TRBV14 | TGTGCCAGCAGCCCGCGAGGACGGGACTCTGGGGCCAACGTCCTGACTTTC | CASSPRGRDSGANVLTF
many | TRBJ2-1 | TRBD2 | TRBV11-2 | TGTGCCAGCAGCTTAACTAGCGGGGCCTACAATGAGCAGTTCTTC | CASSLTSGAYNEQFF
- | TRBJ2-1 | - | TRBV6-2/TRBV6-3 | TGTGCCAGCAGTTACTCCGAGCCCTTATCCTACAATGAGCAGTTCTTC | CASSYSEPLSYNEQFF
many | TRBJ2-7 | - | TRBV2 | TGTGCCAGCAGTGAATCCGTCAAACCCTACGAGCAGTACTTC | CASSESVKPYEQYF
many | TRBJ2-3 | - | TRBV20-1 | TGCAGTGCTAGAGCCCTCGGCCGCCGGGTGGCAGATACGCAGTATTTT | CSARALGRRVADTQYF
many | TRBJ2-6 | TRBD1 | TRBV15 | TGTGCCACCAGCAGAGGCTCATGGGACAGGGGATCTGGGGCCAACGTCCTGACTTTC | CATSRGSWDRGSGANVLTF
many | TRBJ2-5 | - | TRBV30 | TGTGCCTGGAGTGTTGGGGGGGCACATCAAGAGACCCAGTACTTC | CAWSVGGAHQETQYF
many | TRBJ2-3 | - | TRBV11-1 | TGTGCCAGCAGCGGGACTCGGCTAGATACGCAGTATTTT | CASSGTRLDTQYF
many | TRBJ2-1 | - | TRBV19 | TGTGCCAGTAGTATGTCGGTTATTAGCTCCTACAATGAGCAGTTCTTC | CASSMSVISSYNEQFF
many | TRBJ2-7 | - | TRBV6-1 | TGTGCCAGCACGGCCCTCTCGCGGGATCCGACCTACGAGCAGTACTTC | CASTALSRDPTYEQYF
few | TRBJ2-6 | - | TRBV15 | TGTGCCACCAGCAGAGTGGTAACCGATTACTCTGGGGCCAACGTCCTGACTTTC | CATSRVVTDYSGANVLTF
many | TRBJ1-4 | - | TRBV6-2/TRBV6-3 | TGTGCCAGCAGGCCGGACAGTGAAAAACTGTTTTTT | CASRPDSEKLFF